A single sample is the source of the 21 T cell receptor beta chains below, sequenced in a study of blood T cell repertoires in COVID-19. Generated by immunoSEQ multiplex PCR, the TCRdb table keeps only in-frame clones and is missing some. The table shows 65,000 to 90,000 clones, with around 84% occurring only once. Material: peripheral blood. These receptors all stem from a woman older than 75 in a cohort sampled during active or convalescent COVID-19.

The rearrangement joins TRBV19 to TRBJ1-3; TRBD1 matches at 8 bases. Germline lookup yields CDR1 LNHDA and CDR2 SQIVND (reference sequence). Trimming took 10 bases from V and 3 from J; bases not matched to a gene: 14. The CDR3 extends over 16 amino acids. For the CDR3, the DNA is TGTGCCACCTCGGGACAGGTGTTTTCTCGTGGAAACACCATATATTTT. Translating it yields CATSGQVFSRGNTIYF.

DNA of the CDR3: TGTGCCATCAGGAGACAGGGTTATCCCTACACCTTC. Protein: CAIRRQGYPYTF. The V and J genes are TRBV10-3 and TRBJ1-2; the match to TRBD1 covers 7 bases. The CDR3 consists of 12 residues. Germline V gene sequence: CDR1 ENHRY, CDR2 SYGVKD. J was trimmed by 10 bases and V by 6 bases; bases with no gene match: 8.

The chain has TRBV6-6 and TRBJ1-4; possibly TRBD1 for D (5 bases). Trimming cost V 0 bases and J 2 bases, with 7 bases left between them. The CDR3 consists of 15 residues. Germline V lookup: CDR1 MNHNY, CDR2 SVGAGI (reference sequence). The CDR3 region is CASSYSGGTNEKLFF. The CDR3 DNA reads TGTGCCAGCAGTTACTCGGGGGGGACTAATGAAAAACTGTTTTTT.

The chain uses TRBV5-6 and TRBJ1-2; 9 bases line up with TRBD1. The J segment lost 5 bases and the V segment lost 4 bases, leaving 6 bases of the junction unmatched. The CDR3 spans 14 residues. Germline V CDR1 and CDR2: SGHDT, YYEEEE. The CDR3 bases are TGTGCCAGCAGCCCGGACAGGGGAGGGTATGGCTACACCTTC. Protein product: CASSPDRGGYGYTF.

CDR3 nucleotide sequence: TGTGCCAGCAGCCCGAGCCCAGGGTACTATGGCTACACCTTC. Encoded protein: CASSPSPGYYGYTF. The rearrangement uses TRBV11-3 and TRBJ1-2; D may be TRBD1 (5 bases). The germline gives CDR1 SGHNT, CDR2 YENEEA. V lost 5 bases to trimming and J lost 3 bases, with 13 bases between them. This CDR3 is 14 amino acids long.

The chain carries TRBV18 and TRBJ1-2; D unresolved. The CDR3 is 14 amino acids. With 0 bases removed from V and 6 bases from J, the gap between germline ends came to 11 bases. Per germline, CDR1 KGHSH and CDR2 LQKENI. CDR3 in DNA: TGTGCCAGCTCACCACCGAGCAGAGGAGATGGCTACACCTTC. It is translated as CASSPPSRGDGYTF.

The chain carries TRBV28 and TRBJ2-5; D uncertain. The germline V gene has CDR1 MDHEN and CDR2 SYDVKM. This CDR3 region has 13 residues. The V and J ends lost 5 bases and 7 bases respectively, with 14 bases between them. The CDR3 loop is CASSPHPVLTQYF. The CDR3 region has the DNA TGTGCCAGCAGTCCTCATCCGGTCCTGACCCAGTACTTC.

This clone has a handful of counts. The chain recombines TRBV5-1 with TRBJ2-2, with D unresolved. This CDR3 has 14 residues. Trimming removed 0 bases from V and 4 bases from J, with 7 bases in between. The germline CDR1 and CDR2 sequences are SGHRS and YFSETQ. The CDR3 DNA reads as TGCGCCAGCAGCTTGGCCGGAGTCACCGGGGAGCTGTTTTTT. It yields the protein CASSLAGVTGELFF.

J is TRBJ2-3 and V is TRBV19; TRBD2 agrees at 10 bases. V shed 6 bases and J 3 bases; nucleotides not matched to a gene: 9. Germline lookup yields CDR1 LNHDA and CDR2 SQIVND (reference sequence). The CDR3 has 16 amino acids. The CDR3 sequence: CASREAGGPSTDTQYF. CDR3 sequence (DNA): TGTGCCAGTAGGGAAGCGGGAGGGCCTTCTACAGATACGCAGTATTTT. Looking up the rest from reference TRBV19 and TRBJ2-3 gives the full variable domain: DGGITQSPKYLFRKEGQNVTLSCEQNLNHDAMYWYRQDPGQGLRLIYYSQIVNDFQKGDIAEGYSVSREKKESFPLTVTSAQKNPTAFYLCASREAGGPSTDTQYFGPGTRLTVL.

The chain employs TRBV6-2 or TRBV6-3 and TRBJ1-2, with 8 bases lining up with TRBD1. The CDR3 extends over 14 amino acids. Germline assignment: CDR1 MNHEY and CDR2 SVGEGT. V lost 2 bases, J lost 4 bases, and 3 bases stayed unmatched. CDR3: CASSYGDRFYGYTF. In DNA, the CDR3 is TGTGCCAGCAGTTACGGGGACAGGTTCTATGGCTACACCTTC.

The chain employs TRBV7-9 and TRBJ2-2, with a possible D match to TRBD1 (6 bases). V lost 1 base, J lost 6 bases, and 12 bases lay in between. The CDR3 contains 15 residues. Germline-derived CDR1 and CDR2 are SEHNR and FQNEAQ (reference sequence). Here the CDR3 DNA reads TGTGCCAGCAGCTTAGATTCAGGGGTTGCCGGGGAGCTGTTTTTT. Its translation: CASSLDSGVAGELFF.

This chain uses TRBV28 with TRBJ2-5, with 7 bases lining up with TRBD2. The CDR3 runs 18 residues. Germline assignment: CDR1 MDHEN and CDR2 SYDVKM. Trimming at V came to 6 bases and at J to 1 base, leaving 17 bases not matched to a gene. The CDR3 reads CASSYPRGSGPLQETQYF. Written as DNA, the CDR3 is TGTGCCAGCAGCTATCCTCGGGGTAGCGGGCCACTCCAAGAGACCCAGTACTTC.

The V and J genes are TRBV28 and TRBJ1-4; no firm D call. Germline loops: CDR1 MDHEN, CDR2 SYDVKM. This CDR3 comprises 13 residues. Between the trimmed V and J ends, which lost 6 bases and 6 bases, there was a span of 11 bases. The CDR3 nucleotides are TGTGCCAGCAGCGCGAATAACGATGAAAAACTGTTTTTT. This sequence encodes CASSANNDEKLFF.

The V gene is TRBV28, the J gene TRBJ2-2, with 9 bases aligning to TRBD1. The CDR3 loop spans 16 amino acids. Germline V gene data show CDR1 as MDHEN and CDR2 as SYDVKM. The V gene end was trimmed by 6 bases and the J gene end by 5 bases; junction bases not matched to a gene: 10. The CDR3 DNA sequence: TGTGCCAGCAGCCTGCCCGGGACAGGGCCAACCGGGGAGCTGTTTTTT. Its translation: CASSLPGTGPTGELFF.

The chain has TRBV18 and TRBJ2-1; a possible D gene is TRBD1 (8 bases). This CDR3 has 15 amino acids. Germline V CDR1 and CDR2: KGHSH, LQKENI. Trimming removed 6 bases from V and 8 bases from J, with 20 bases in between. CDR3 amino acids: CASSVGQGGIDEQFF. The CDR3 DNA reads TGTGCCAGCTCGGTCGGACAGGGAGGGATCGATGAGCAGTTCTTC.

The sample holds one count of this clone. This sequence joins TRBV4-2 and TRBJ2-4; TRBD2 matches at 9 bases. V shed 4 bases, J shed 3 bases, and the junction held 25 bases outside the gene matches. CDR3 size: 22 residues. The germline V gene encodes CDR1 LGHNA and CDR2 YNFKEQ. In nucleotides, the CDR3 is TGTGCCAGCAGCCCGCTCATGCAAGGAGGAGCGGTAATAGCGGGAGTCAAAAACATTCAGTACTTC. As protein: CASSPLMQGGAVIAGVKNIQYF.

V and J are TRBV19 and TRBJ2-1; the match to TRBD2 covers 15 bases. This CDR3 spans 19 amino acids. Per the germline V gene, CDR1 is LNHDA and CDR2 is SQIVND (reference sequence). J was trimmed by 3 bases and V by 2 bases; bases with no gene match: 8. The CDR3 DNA reads as TGTGCCAGTAGTATACGGACTAGCGGGAGGGCCTTTGACTACAATGAGCAGTTCTTC. Translated, it gives CASSIRTSGRAFDYNEQFF.

The V and J genes are TRBV3-1 (or the pseudogene TRBV3-2) and TRBJ1-4, with 9 bases identical to TRBD1. The junction had 7 bases not matched to a gene; V was cut back by 7 bases and J by 7 bases. This CDR3 spans 14 amino acids. Germline V gene sequence: CDR1 LGHDT, CDR2 YNNKEL (reference sequence). As DNA, the CDR3 is TGTGCCAGCACCCAGGGACAGGGACGTGAAAAACTGTTTTTT. It yields the protein CASTQGQGREKLFF.

This chain joins TRBV5-8 and TRBJ1-1; weak D call: TRBD1 (6 bases). Trimming shortened V by 4 bases and J by 3 bases, and 16 bases separated the two germline ends. There are 15 residues in the CDR3. The germline CDR1 and CDR2 sequences are SGHTS and YDEGEE. CDR3 nucleotides: TGTGCCAGCAGCCCCCAGGGGAGGGGGGACACTGAAGCTTTCTTT. This translates into CASSPQGRGDTEAFF. Based on the CDR3 plus reference TRBV5-8 and TRBJ1-1, the full variable domain is EAGVTQSPTHLIKTRGQQATLRCSPISGHTSVYWYQQALGLGLQFLLWYDEGEERNRGNFPPRFSGRQFPNYSSELNVNALELEDSALYLCASSPQGRGDTEAFFGQGTRLTVV.

The gene calls are TRBV6-1 and TRBJ1-6; TRBD1 matches 7 bases. Germline loops: CDR1 MNHNS, CDR2 SASEGT. The CDR3 sequence is 17 residues long. After removal of 2 bases from V and 7 bases from J, the junction contained 11 bases not matched to a gene. The CDR3 loop is CASSEPRYATGNSPLHF. CDR3 coding DNA: TGTGCCAGCAGTGAACCGAGGTATGCGACAGGGAATTCACCCCTCCACTTT.

This clone is a singleton in its sample. The chain has TRBV3-1 (or the pseudogene TRBV3-2) and TRBJ2-2, with TRBD2 as a possible D gene (6 bases). The CDR3 covers 15 residues. In germline, CDR1 is LGHDT, CDR2 YNNKEL (reference sequence). V shed 6 bases and J shed 2 bases, with 13 bases lying between them. In DNA, the CDR3 is TGTGCCAGCAGGGATATAGGGACTAACACCGGGGAGCTGTTTTTT. Translating gives CASRDIGTNTGELFF.